The 14 T cell receptor beta chains given below trace back to one sample, sequenced in a study of Graves' ophthalmopathy and Graves' hyperthyroidism. Amplifying from RNA transcripts, the study obtained TCR beta CDR3 regions. First-round RT-PCR relied on HTBI primers, and a second-round multiplex PCR came next. MiXCR, applied by TCRdb to the multiplex PCR reads, yields one record per CDR3 protein. This table holds 620,000 or so distinct CDR3 sequences, about 20% found once. The specimen was peripheral blood. These receptors were obtained from a woman aged 18-29 years with stable Graves' hyperthyroidism. Some clones in this sample may be carry-over from other donors' samples.

There are many counts of this clonotype. The CDR3 DNA reads as TGTGCCACCAGTGATTTTGAAGGCTATGGCTACACCTTC. Encoded protein: CATSDFEGYGYTF. The rearrangement uses TRBV24-1 and TRBJ1-2; D gene ambiguous. V was cut by 1 base and J by 4 bases, with 6 bases left in between. The V gene's germline CDR1 is KGHDR and CDR2 SFDVKD. This CDR3 is built from 13 residues.

This clonotype came up many times. The chain employs TRBV28 and TRBJ2-2, with D possibly called TRBD1 or TRBD2 (6 bases each). The CDR3 consists of 13 residues. Germline V CDR1 and CDR2: MDHEN, SYDVKM. Trimming took 7 bases from V and 6 from J, leaving 12 bases between them. The CDR3 region is CASNQGRSGELFF. The CDR3, as DNA: TGTGCCAGCAACCAGGGGAGGTCCGGGGAGCTGTTTTTT.

This clonotype was seen a single time. The chain combines TRBV12-3 or TRBV12-4 with TRBJ2-5; perhaps TRBD2 as D (5 bases). V lost 6 bases and J 5 bases, leaving 19 bases between the germline ends. The CDR3 is 15 amino acids. CDR3 sequence reads: CASRGMEAPGETQYF. The CDR3 region has the DNA TGTGCCAGCAGGGGGATGGAGGCGCCGGGCGAGACCCAGTACTTC.

Ten or more counts support this clonotype. The genes are TRBV11-1 and TRBJ1-3; possibly TRBD1 for D (5 bases). Germline-derived CDR1 and CDR2 are SGHAT and FQDESV (reference sequence). The CDR3 runs 16 residues. Trimming left V 3 bases short and J 3 bases short, with 15 bases between. CDR3 loop: CASSFGPGGGGNTIYF. CDR3 nucleotides: TGTGCCAGCAGCTTTGGCCCGGGGGGAGGTGGAAACACCATATATTTT.

In this sample, this clonotype turned up many times. The chain is built from TRBV3-1 and TRBJ2-6; the D call may be TRBD1 or TRBD2 (5 bases each). Germline CDR1 reads LGHDT; CDR2 reads YNNKEL (reference sequence). Deletions cut 0 bases from V and 5 bases from J, with 11 bases between. This CDR3 region has 16 residues. CDR3 in DNA: TGTGCCAGCAGCCAAGAGGGGGTGGCGAGGGCCAACGTCCTGACTTTC. Protein: CASSQEGVARANVLTF.

On this clonotype: The junction departs from the called germline gene at one end, perhaps through a read error. The J gene is TRBJ2-7, the V gene TRBV7-9; the D is unclear. Germline assignment: CDR1 SEHNR and CDR2 FQNEAQ (reference sequence). The CDR3 spans 11 residues. The chain's CDR3 is CASSPFYGQYF. CDR3 in DNA: TGTGCCAGCAGCCCCTTCTACGGGCAGTACTTC. Filled out from reference TRBV7-9 and TRBJ2-7, the complete variable domain reads DTGVSQNPRHKITKRGQNVTFRCDPISEHNRLYWYRQTLGQGPEFLTYFQNEAQLEKSRLLSDRFSAERPKGSFSTLEIQRTEQGDSAMYLCASSPFYGQYFGPGTRLTVT.

This clonotype was seen repeatedly, ten times or more. This sequence joins TRBV6-1 and TRBJ2-7; D not resolved. The length of the CDR3 is 16 residues. CDR1 is MNHNS and CDR2 is SASEGT in the germline V gene. Trimming took off 7 bases at V and 3 bases at J, with 22 bases between the two ends. The CDR3 spells CASTQSSGYLVYEQYF. In DNA form, the CDR3 reads TGTGCCAGCACCCAAAGTTCCGGGTACCTCGTCTACGAGCAGTACTTC.

The table lists this clonotype with many counts. V usage is TRBV6-5 and J usage is TRBJ2-7; TRBD2 might be the D (6 bases). The CDR3 covers 11 residues. Germline lookup yields CDR1 MNHEY and CDR2 SVGAGI. Trimming stripped 8 bases from V and 6 bases from J, with 11 bases between. The CDR3 nucleotides read TGTGCCAGCGCGCGGGGATCCGAGCAGTACTTC. Its protein is CASARGSEQYF.

This clonotype was picked up many times. This chain uses TRBV20-1 with TRBJ1-1; D is ambiguous. The CDR3 totals 13 residues. Trimming stripped 2 bases from V and 1 base from J, with 8 bases between. In germline, CDR1 is DFQATT, CDR2 SNEGSKA (reference sequence). CDR3 sequence: CSARPDENTEAFF. In nucleotides, the CDR3 is TGCAGTGCTAGACCCGACGAGAACACTGAAGCTTTCTTT.

The V gene is TRBV2, the J gene TRBJ1-5; D may be TRBD1 (6 bases). V lost 7 bases and J lost 7, with 17 bases in between. In germline, CDR1 is SNHLY, CDR2 FYNNEI. The CDR3 has 14 amino acids. The CDR3 region is CASTEERGLQPQHF. The CDR3 DNA follows: TGTGCCAGCACCGAGGAACGGGGGCTGCAGCCCCAGCATTTT.

This clonotype was found many times. The chain has TRBV30 and TRBJ1-2; TRBD1 matches at 7 bases. This CDR3 contains 15 residues. V trimming: 6 bases; J trimming: 4 bases; junction bases outside the gene matches: 14. Germline V gives CDR1 GTSNPN, CDR2 SVGIG (reference sequence). The CDR3 DNA reads as TGTGCCTGCACGATCCCGGGACAGAGCTTCTATGGCTACACCTTC. Protein product: CACTIPGQSFYGYTF.

In its sample, this clonotype was seen a few times. The chain couples TRBV4-1 to TRBJ2-5; TRBD2 aligns across 12 bases. V shed 9 bases, J shed 4 bases, and the junction held 9 bases outside the gene matches. The CDR3 loop spans 15 amino acids. Germline CDR1 reads MGHRA; CDR2 reads YSYEKL. The CDR3 sequence is CASRLAGEEGETQYF. The CDR3 nucleotides are TGCGCCAGTAGACTAGCGGGAGAAGAGGGAGAGACCCAGTACTTC.

In this sample, this clonotype turned up many times. The chain combines TRBV12-3 or TRBV12-4 with TRBJ1-3; D is possibly TRBD1 (5 bases). This CDR3 has 15 residues. Trimming pared 8 bases from V and 1 base from J, leaving 15 bases between. CDR3 region: CASGGYRVSGNTIYF. For the CDR3, the DNA is TGTGCCAGCGGGGGATACCGGGTGTCTGGAAACACCATATATTTT.

The chain carries TRBV12-3 or TRBV12-4 and TRBJ1-2; TRBD1 is a possible D gene (5 bases). The V gene lost 7 bases and the J gene lost 4 bases, with 13 bases spanning the gap. CDR3 length equals 13 residues. CDR3 in DNA: TGTGCCAGCACCATCGCGGGGACCTATGGCTACACCTTC. Its protein product is CASTIAGTYGYTF.